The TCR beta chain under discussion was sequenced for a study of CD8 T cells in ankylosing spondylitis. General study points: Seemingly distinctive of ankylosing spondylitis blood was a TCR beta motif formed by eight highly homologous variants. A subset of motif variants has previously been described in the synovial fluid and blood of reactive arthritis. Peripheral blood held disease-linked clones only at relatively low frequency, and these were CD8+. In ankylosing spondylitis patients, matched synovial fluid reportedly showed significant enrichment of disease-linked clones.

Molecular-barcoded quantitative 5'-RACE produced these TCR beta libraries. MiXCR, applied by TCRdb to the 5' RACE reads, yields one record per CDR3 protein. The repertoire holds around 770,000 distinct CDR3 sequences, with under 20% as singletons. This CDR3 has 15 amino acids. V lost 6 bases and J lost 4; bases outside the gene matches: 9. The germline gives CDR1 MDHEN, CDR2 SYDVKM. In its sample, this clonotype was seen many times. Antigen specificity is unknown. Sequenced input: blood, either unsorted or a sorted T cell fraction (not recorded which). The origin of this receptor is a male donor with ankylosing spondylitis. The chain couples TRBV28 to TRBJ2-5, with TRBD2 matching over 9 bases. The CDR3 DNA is TGTGCCAGCAGCCTTAGCGGGAGAAGAGGAGAGACCCAGTACTTC. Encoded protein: CASSLSGRRGETQYF.